Presented here are 5 T cell receptor beta chains from one specimen sequenced in a study of PD-L1 blockade in urothelial cancer. Sequencing was performed with immunoSEQ multiplex PCR; in TCRdb, only in-frame clones are kept and a portion is missing. Of around 80,000 clones detected, around 87% appear once; the ten largest clones hold 4.5% to 7%. The sample was PBMCs, taken around atezolizumab (anti-PD-L1) treatment. The origin of the receptors is a woman in her 70s with urothelial cancer.

The chain carries TRBV18 and TRBJ2-7, with D perhaps TRBD2 (5 bases). The V end was cut by 9 bases, the J end by 0 bases, with 12 bases between. Germline V gives CDR1 KGHSH, CDR2 LQKENI. This CDR3 is 13 amino acids long. CDR3 amino acids: CASRGQSSYEQYF. Here the CDR3 DNA reads TGTGCCAGTCGCGGGCAGAGCTCCTACGAGCAGTACTTC.

This clone was detected only once. The V call is TRBV5-1, the J call TRBJ1-4, with 8 nucleotides matching TRBD1. Germline trimming cut 2 bases from V and 0 bases from J; bases unmatched to any gene: 0. The CDR3 has 15 amino acids. Germline CDR1 reads SGHRS; CDR2 reads YFSETQ. DNA for the CDR3: TGCGCCAGCAGCTTACAGGGGGCAACTAATGAAAAACTGTTTTTT. Translated: CASSLQGATNEKLFF.

V gene TRBV9 combines with J gene TRBJ1-3, with D maybe TRBD1 (6 bases). The CDR3 is made up of 14 amino acids. The germline CDR1 and CDR2 sequences are SGDLS and YYNGEE. V lost 2 bases and J 4 bases, leaving 10 bases between the germline ends. CDR3 DNA sequence: TGTGCCAGCAGCGTGGGGGCGCCGGGAAACACCATATATTTT. As protein: CASSVGAPGNTIYF.

The genes are TRBV5-1 and TRBJ1-6, with 10 bases that match TRBD1. The CDR3 extends over 16 amino acids. CDR1 and CDR2 from the germline V gene are SGHRS and YFSETQ. J was trimmed by 7 bases and V by 4 bases; bases with no gene match: 8. The CDR3: CASSSTTGGGNSPLHF. In nucleotides, the CDR3 is TGCGCCAGCAGCAGCACGACAGGGGGCGGGAATTCACCCCTCCACTTT.

The chain uses TRBV30 and TRBJ1-1; no clear D gene. The V gene lost 4 bases and the J gene lost 8 bases, with 17 bases spanning the gap. This CDR3 is 13 amino acids long. Germline V gives CDR1 GTSNPN, CDR2 SVGIG (reference sequence). The DNA for the CDR3 is TGTGCCTGGACGACCCCGGGTCGAGTGGAAGCTTTCTTT. The encoded protein is CAWTTPGRVEAFF.